This passage covers 24 T cell receptor beta chains from one sample sequenced in a study of post-analysis software for immune sequencing data. Prepared TCR beta cDNA libraries contained unique molecular identifiers. One entry per CDR3 protein results from TCRdb running MiXCR on the PCR reads. The table includes roughly 400,000 distinct CDR3 sequences, 39% detected once. Overall study results and limits: Patients used about 5 TRBV segments, including TRBV5-6, TRBV5-1 and TRBV20-1, more often than controls.

These receptors' antigens are unknown. Material: blood. These receptors all come from a girl aged 2 to 10 with multiple sclerosis.

The gene calls are TRBV6-2 or TRBV6-3 and TRBJ2-7; no definite D call. Germline V gene sequence: CDR1 MNHEY, CDR2 SVGEGT. CDR3 size: 11 residues. The germline V and J ends were trimmed by 6 bases and 5 bases, with 8 bases remaining between them. CDR3 bases: TGTGCCAGCAGCATAATGGACGAGCAGTACTTC. Its translation is CASSIMDEQYF.

This clonotype has at least ten counts. This chain uses TRBV4-3 with TRBJ2-6; the D gene could be TRBD1 or TRBD2 (5 bases each). The CDR3 length is 16 residues. Germline lookup yields CDR1 LGHNA and CDR2 YSLEER. Trimming took off 5 bases at V and 1 base at J, with 12 bases between the two ends. In DNA form, the CDR3 reads TGCGCCAGCAGCGGGACCCGGGTTTCTGGGGCCAACGTCCTGACTTTC. This sequence encodes CASSGTRVSGANVLTF.

J is TRBJ2-7 and V is TRBV6-2 or TRBV6-3; 8 nucleotides line up with TRBD2. From germline, CDR1 is MNHEY and CDR2 SVGEGT. The ends lost 6 bases at V and 5 bases at J; junction bases unmatched: 12. CDR3 length equals 15 residues. The CDR3, as DNA: TGTGCCAGCAGCAACCTCGGACTAGCCCTGAACGAGCAGTACTTC. Encoded protein: CASSNLGLALNEQYF.

The genes are TRBV5-1 and TRBJ2-4; D gene uncertain. The DNA end favors TRBJ2-7, so the J call may be wrong. The germline CDR1 and CDR2 sequences are SGHRS and YFSETQ. The CDR3 sequence is 13 residues long. The CDR3 coding sequence is TGCGCCAGCAGCTTGAAACTGGGCTACGAGCAGTACTTC. Its translation is CASSLKLGYEQYF.

V usage is TRBV12-5 and J usage is TRBJ2-2; 10 bases align to TRBD2. The CDR3 is 16 amino acids. Germline V lookup: CDR1 LGHNT, CDR2 FRNRAP. V was pared by 5 bases and J by 5 bases, with 8 bases of the junction left unmatched. As DNA, the CDR3 is TGTGCTAGTGGTCCAAGGACTAGCGGAGAAACCGGGGAGCTGTTTTTT. This translates into CASGPRTSGETGELFF. Complete variable domain (other parts from reference TRBV12-5 and TRBJ2-2): DARVTQTPRHKVTEMGQEVTMRCQPILGHNTVFWYRQTMMQGLELLAYFRNRAPLDDSGMPKDRFSAEMPDATLATLKIQPSEPRDSAVYFCASGPRTSGETGELFFGEGSRLTVL.

The V gene is TRBV12-3 or TRBV12-4, the J gene TRBJ1-1, with 7 bases aligning to TRBD1. J was trimmed by 0 bases and V by 5 bases; bases with no gene match: 3. This CDR3 spans 14 amino acids. CDR3 sequence: CASSRDRLNTEAFF. The CDR3 region has the DNA TGTGCCAGCAGTCGGGACAGACTGAACACTGAAGCTTTCTTT.

The rearrangement joins TRBV27 to TRBJ2-3, with TRBD2 matching 11 bases. The CDR3 covers 15 residues. V trimming: 6 bases; J trimming: 6 bases; junction bases outside the gene matches: 8. Germline V lookup: CDR1 MNHEY, CDR2 SMNVEV (reference sequence). CDR3 DNA sequence: TGTGCCAGCAGGGAGGTAGCGGGGGGGCCGGATACGCAGTATTTT. It is translated as CASREVAGGPDTQYF.

This chain links TRBV2 with TRBJ2-7; D not resolved. Germline CDR1 SNHLY, CDR2 FYNNEI. V dropped 6 bases and J dropped 1 base, with 13 bases sitting between them. The CDR3 has 14 residues. The CDR3 DNA is TGTGCCAGCAGAAGGGTTTTTGAGTCCTACGAGCAGTACTTC. Amino acids: CASRRVFESYEQYF.

This clonotype was counted at least ten times. The chain employs TRBV6-5 and TRBJ2-1; D is perhaps TRBD1 or TRBD2 (5 bases each). Trimming took 7 bases from V and 8 from J, leaving 15 bases between them. Germline V gene sequence: CDR1 MNHEY, CDR2 SVGAGI. The CDR3 is 13 residues long. CDR3 loop: CASIEGNPDEQFF. The CDR3 DNA sequence: TGTGCCAGCATTGAGGGGAATCCCGATGAGCAGTTCTTC.

The chain recombines TRBV6-2 or TRBV6-3 with TRBJ1-5; D might be TRBD1 (5 bases). V lost 7 bases and J lost 1, with 14 bases in between. CDR1 is MNHEY and CDR2 is SVGEGT in the germline V gene. This CDR3 is built from 15 residues. The CDR3 nucleotides are TGTGCCAGCAAGGGGAGCCGACCGAGCAATCAGCCCCAGCATTTT. Protein product: CASKGSRPSNQPQHF.

This chain links TRBV4-1 with TRBJ1-2; a possible D gene is TRBD1 (5 bases). V was trimmed by 4 bases and J by 8 bases, leaving 17 bases between them. The CDR3 is 14 residues long. Germline loops: CDR1 MGHRA, CDR2 YSYEKL. Written as DNA, the CDR3 is TGCGCCAGCAGCCTCCACTCGCTAGGGGTCGGCTACACCTTC. Translation: CASSLHSLGVGYTF.

The table lists this clonotype with a few counts. This sequence joins TRBV29-1 and TRBJ2-1, with TRBD1 identical over 7 bases. Germline lookup yields CDR1 SQVTM and CDR2 ANQGSEA. The CDR3 loop spans 13 amino acids. V gave up 5 bases and J gave up 7 bases; unmatched junction bases: 8. The CDR3 nucleotides are TGCAGCGTTAACAGGGGAATAGGAAATGAGCAGTTCTTC. Residues: CSVNRGIGNEQFF.

V is TRBV9 and J is TRBJ2-5; the match to TRBD2 covers 13 bases. The J call is in doubt because the DNA end fits TRBJ2-7 better. This CDR3 is built from 15 residues. Germline V gene lookup returns CDR1 SGDLS and CDR2 YYNGEE. The CDR3 spells CASSESLAGGSEQYF. DNA of the CDR3: TGTGCCAGCAGCGAATCACTAGCGGGAGGGAGCGAGCAGTACTTC.

This clonotype was observed a handful of times. This sequence joins TRBV12-3 or TRBV12-4 and TRBJ2-5; TRBD2 matches 14 bases. V lost 6 bases to trimming and J lost 4 bases; unmatched junction nucleotides: 4. The CDR3 is 15 residues long. CDR3 in amino acids: CASRAGTSGRETQYF. DNA of the CDR3: TGTGCCAGCAGGGCCGGGACTAGCGGGAGAGAGACCCAGTACTTC.

The chain has TRBV18 and TRBJ2-3, with D perhaps assigned TRBD1 or TRBD2 (5 bases each). Trimming took 0 bases from V and 1 from J, leaving 5 bases between them. Germline V CDR1 and CDR2: KGHSH, LQKENI. The CDR3 is 14 residues long. CDR3 sequence reads: CASSPPGGTDTQYF. Here the CDR3 DNA reads TGTGCCAGCTCACCACCGGGGGGCACAGATACGCAGTATTTT.

The chain is built from TRBV20-1 and TRBJ1-2; D may be TRBD1 (5 bases). Trimming removed 8 bases at V and 2 bases at J, with 21 bases between. Germline lookup yields CDR1 DFQATT and CDR2 SNEGSKA (reference sequence). The CDR3 spans 15 residues. The CDR3 loop is CSSPQAGPGNYGYTF. Written as DNA, the CDR3 is TGCAGTTCCCCTCAAGCAGGTCCAGGGAACTATGGCTACACCTTC.

The V and J genes are TRBV6-1 and TRBJ2-3; 9 bases line up with TRBD2. The CDR3 has 18 residues. V trimming: 7 bases; J trimming: 2 bases; junction bases outside the gene matches: 16. Germline-derived CDR1 and CDR2 are MNHNS and SASEGT. The CDR3 nucleotides are TGTGCCAGCACCGCTAATCCACCTAGCGGGGCGACCACAGATACGCAGTATTTT. It translates to CASTANPPSGATTDTQYF.

This chain connects TRBV5-1 to TRBJ2-7, with D perhaps TRBD2 (6 bases). The V gene's germline CDR1 is SGHRS and CDR2 YFSETQ. The CDR3 runs to 14 residues. V lost 4 bases, J lost 4 bases, and 15 bases lay in between. The CDR3 DNA sequence: TGCGCCAGCAGCCCGGGAGTCAGCGGGTACGAGCAGTACTTC. This codes for CASSPGVSGYEQYF. Filled out from reference TRBV5-1 and TRBJ2-7, the complete variable domain reads KAGVTQTPRYLIKTRGQQVTLSCSPISGHRSVSWYQQTPGQGLQFLFEYFSETQRNKGNFPGRFSGRQFSNSRSEMNVSTLELGDSALYLCASSPGVSGYEQYFGPGTRLTVT.

The V call is TRBV5-1, the J call TRBJ2-3, with 9 positions matching TRBD2. The CDR3 spans 16 residues. Germline trimming cut 2 bases from V and 5 bases from J; bases unmatched to any gene: 9. Germline CDR1 SGHRS, CDR2 YFSETQ. The CDR3 loop is CASSFEVAGVGDTQYF. As DNA, the CDR3 is TGCGCCAGCAGCTTTGAGGTAGCGGGAGTTGGAGATACGCAGTATTTT. Looking up the rest from reference TRBV5-1 and TRBJ2-3 gives the full variable domain: KAGVTQTPRYLIKTRGQQVTLSCSPISGHRSVSWYQQTPGQGLQFLFEYFSETQRNKGNFPGRFSGRQFSNSRSEMNVSTLELGDSALYLCASSFEVAGVGDTQYFGPGTRLTVL.

Comments on this clonotype: Sequence at one end of the junction differs from germline and may be a read error. The chain recombines TRBV6-5 with TRBJ2-3; possibly TRBD2 for D (5 bases). The CDR3 loop spans 19 amino acids. The germline V gene encodes CDR1 MNHEY and CDR2 SVGAGI. The CDR3 nucleotides read TGTACCAGCAGTTCGGGGAGCCTTTCGTTTCTAGCTCTGGCAGATACGCAGTATTTT. It yields the protein CTSSSGSLSFLALADTQYF.

This clonotype has at least ten counts. The genes are TRBV4-1 and TRBJ2-3; 10 bases agree with TRBD2. CDR3 length: 16 amino acids. V shed 2 bases and J 5 bases; nucleotides not matched to a gene: 7. CDR1 and CDR2 from the germline V gene are MGHRA and YSYEKL. The CDR3 DNA sequence: TGCGCCAGCAGCCAACGACCAGCGGGGGGGGAAGATACGCAGTATTTT. This translates into CASSQRPAGGEDTQYF.

This sequence joins TRBV10-3 and TRBJ1-6; D gene uncertain. Germline CDR1 and CDR2: ENHRY and SYGVKD. V dropped 6 bases and J dropped 1 base, with 19 bases sitting between them. This CDR3 comprises 18 residues. The CDR3 DNA reads TGTGCCATCAGAGGGAGAGTAGGAACGGGGTCCTATAATTCACCCCTCCACTTT. It yields the protein CAIRGRVGTGSYNSPLHF.

This chain connects TRBV6-2 or TRBV6-3 to TRBJ2-7, with D perhaps TRBD2 (6 bases). Germline V gene data show CDR1 as MNHEY and CDR2 as SVGEGT. V lost 6 bases to trimming and J lost 2 bases, with 20 bases between them. CDR3 size: 16 residues. In nucleotides, the CDR3 is TGTGCCAGCAGCGGGACGGCCGGACTATCACCCTACGAGCAGTACTTC. This gives the protein CASSGTAGLSPYEQYF.

J is TRBJ1-1 and V is TRBV12-3 or TRBV12-4; TRBD1 is a possible D gene (5 bases). The CDR3 covers 13 residues. The V and J ends lost 6 bases and 4 bases respectively, with 12 bases between them. The CDR3 region has the DNA TGTGCCAGCAGCCTCACCGACAGCACTGAAGCTTTCTTT. Translation: CASSLTDSTEAFF.